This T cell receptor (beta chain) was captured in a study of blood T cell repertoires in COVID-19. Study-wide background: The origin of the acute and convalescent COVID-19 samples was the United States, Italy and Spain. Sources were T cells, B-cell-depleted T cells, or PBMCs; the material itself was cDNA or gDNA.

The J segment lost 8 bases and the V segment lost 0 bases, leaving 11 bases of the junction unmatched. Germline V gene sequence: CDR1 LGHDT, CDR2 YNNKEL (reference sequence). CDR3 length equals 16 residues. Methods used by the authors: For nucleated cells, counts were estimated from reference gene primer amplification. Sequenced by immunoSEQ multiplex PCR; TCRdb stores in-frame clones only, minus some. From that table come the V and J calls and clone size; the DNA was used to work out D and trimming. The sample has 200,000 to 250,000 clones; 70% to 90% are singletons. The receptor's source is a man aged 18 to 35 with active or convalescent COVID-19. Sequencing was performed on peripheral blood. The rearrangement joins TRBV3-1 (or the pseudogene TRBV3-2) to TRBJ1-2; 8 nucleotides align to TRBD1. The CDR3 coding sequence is TGTGCCAGCAGCCAAGACGGAATACGGGGGACAGGAGGCTACACCTTC. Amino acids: CASSQDGIRGTGGYTF.